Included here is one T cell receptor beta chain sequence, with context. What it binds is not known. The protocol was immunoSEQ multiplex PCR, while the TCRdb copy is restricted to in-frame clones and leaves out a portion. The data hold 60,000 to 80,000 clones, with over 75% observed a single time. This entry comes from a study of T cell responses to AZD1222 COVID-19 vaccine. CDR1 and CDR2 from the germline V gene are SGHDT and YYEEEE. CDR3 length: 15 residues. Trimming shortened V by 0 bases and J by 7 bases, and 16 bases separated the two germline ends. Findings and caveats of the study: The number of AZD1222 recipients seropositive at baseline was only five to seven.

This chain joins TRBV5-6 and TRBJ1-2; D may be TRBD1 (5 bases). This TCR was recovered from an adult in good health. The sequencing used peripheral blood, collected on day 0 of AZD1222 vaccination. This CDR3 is CASSLGGRGRGGYTF. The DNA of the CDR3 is TGTGCCAGCAGCTTGGGGGGACGAGGGCGTGGTGGCTACACCTTC.